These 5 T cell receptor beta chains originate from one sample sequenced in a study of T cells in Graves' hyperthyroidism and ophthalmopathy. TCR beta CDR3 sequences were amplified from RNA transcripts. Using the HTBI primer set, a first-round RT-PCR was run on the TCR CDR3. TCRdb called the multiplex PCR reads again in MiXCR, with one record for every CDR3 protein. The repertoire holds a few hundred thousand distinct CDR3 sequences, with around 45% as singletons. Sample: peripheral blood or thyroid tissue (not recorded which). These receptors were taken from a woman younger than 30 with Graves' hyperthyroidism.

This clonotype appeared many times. The CDR3 nucleotides are TGTGCCACCAGCCCCCTGAAGACAGGTGAAGGCTACACCTTC. Its protein is CATSPLKTGEGYTF. The chain combines TRBV15 with TRBJ1-2, with a tentative D call TRBD1 (6 bases). Between the trimmed V and J ends, which lost 5 bases and 8 bases, there was a span of 18 bases. Germline CDR1 and CDR2: LNHNV and YYDKDF (reference sequence). CDR3 length: 14 residues.

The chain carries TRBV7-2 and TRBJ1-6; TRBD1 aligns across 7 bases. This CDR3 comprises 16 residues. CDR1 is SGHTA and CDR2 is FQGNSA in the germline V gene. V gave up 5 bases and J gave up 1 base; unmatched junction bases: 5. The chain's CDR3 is CASSLKGASYNSPLHF. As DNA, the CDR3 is TGTGCCAGCAGCCTCAAGGGGGCATCCTATAATTCACCCCTCCACTTT. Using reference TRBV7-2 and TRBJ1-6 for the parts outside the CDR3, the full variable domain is GAGVSQSPSNKVTEKGKDVELRCDPISGHTALYWYRQSLGQGLEFLIYFQGNSAPDKSGLPSDRFSAERTGGSVSTLTIQRTQQEDSAVYLCASSLKGASYNSPLHFGNGTRLTVT.

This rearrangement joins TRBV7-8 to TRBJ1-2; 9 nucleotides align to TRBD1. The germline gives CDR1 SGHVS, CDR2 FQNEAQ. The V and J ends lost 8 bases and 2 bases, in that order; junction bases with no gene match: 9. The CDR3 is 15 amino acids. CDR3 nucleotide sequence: TGTGCCAGCTCAAACCCGGGGACAGGGAACTATGGCTACACCTTC. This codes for CASSNPGTGNYGYTF.

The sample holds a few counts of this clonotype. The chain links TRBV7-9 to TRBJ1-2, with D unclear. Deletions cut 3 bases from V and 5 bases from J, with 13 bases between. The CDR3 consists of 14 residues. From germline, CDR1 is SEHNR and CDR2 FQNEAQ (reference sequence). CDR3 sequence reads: CASSLFSQVYGYTF. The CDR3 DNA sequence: TGTGCCAGCAGCTTGTTTTCGCAGGTTTATGGCTACACCTTC.

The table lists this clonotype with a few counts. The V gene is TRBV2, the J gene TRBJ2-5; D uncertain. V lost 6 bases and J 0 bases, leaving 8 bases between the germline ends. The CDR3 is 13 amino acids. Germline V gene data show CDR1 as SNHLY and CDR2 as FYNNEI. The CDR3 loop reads CASSQAHQETQYF. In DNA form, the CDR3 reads TGTGCCAGCAGCCAAGCACACCAAGAGACCCAGTACTTC.